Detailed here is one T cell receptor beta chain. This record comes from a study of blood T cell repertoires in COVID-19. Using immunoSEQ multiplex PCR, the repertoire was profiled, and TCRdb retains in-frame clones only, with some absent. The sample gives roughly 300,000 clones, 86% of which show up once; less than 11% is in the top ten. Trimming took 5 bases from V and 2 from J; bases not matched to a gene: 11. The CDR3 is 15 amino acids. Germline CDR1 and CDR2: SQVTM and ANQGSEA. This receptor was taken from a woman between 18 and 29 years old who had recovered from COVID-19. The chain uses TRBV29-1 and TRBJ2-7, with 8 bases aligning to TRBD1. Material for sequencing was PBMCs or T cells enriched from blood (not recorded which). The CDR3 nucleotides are TGCAGCGTTAGAGAGTCGACAGGGGTTCCCTACGAGCAGTACTTC. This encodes CSVRESTGVPYEQYF.